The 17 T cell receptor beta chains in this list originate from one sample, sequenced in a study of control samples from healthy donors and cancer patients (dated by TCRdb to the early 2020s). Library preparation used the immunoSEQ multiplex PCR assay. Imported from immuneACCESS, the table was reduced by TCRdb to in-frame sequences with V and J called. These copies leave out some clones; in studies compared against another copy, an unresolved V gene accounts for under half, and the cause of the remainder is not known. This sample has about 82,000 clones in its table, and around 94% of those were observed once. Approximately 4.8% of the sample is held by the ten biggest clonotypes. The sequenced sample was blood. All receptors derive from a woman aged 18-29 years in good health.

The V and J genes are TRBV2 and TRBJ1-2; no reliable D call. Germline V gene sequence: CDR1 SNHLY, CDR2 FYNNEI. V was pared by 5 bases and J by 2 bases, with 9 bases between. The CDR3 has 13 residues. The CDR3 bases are TGTGCCAGCAGTAAGGATTTGAACTATGGCTACACCTTC. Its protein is CASSKDLNYGYTF.

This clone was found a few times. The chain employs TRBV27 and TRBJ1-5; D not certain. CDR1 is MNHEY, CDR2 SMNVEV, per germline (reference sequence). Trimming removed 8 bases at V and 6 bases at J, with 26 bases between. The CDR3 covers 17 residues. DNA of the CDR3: TGTGCCAGCCGCGCCGACTCGCGGATAACGTTGGGTCAGCCCCAGCATTTT. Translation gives CASRADSRITLGQPQHF.

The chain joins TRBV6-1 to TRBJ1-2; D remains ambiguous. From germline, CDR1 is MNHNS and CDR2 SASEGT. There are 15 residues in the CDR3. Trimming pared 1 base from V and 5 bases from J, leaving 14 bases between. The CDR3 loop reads CASSEDPTGFYGYTF. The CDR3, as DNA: TGTGCCAGCAGTGAAGATCCAACTGGGTTTTATGGCTACACCTTC.

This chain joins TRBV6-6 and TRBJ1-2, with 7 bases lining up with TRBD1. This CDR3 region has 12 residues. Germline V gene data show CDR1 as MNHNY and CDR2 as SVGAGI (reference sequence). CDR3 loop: CAGGGGFYGYTF. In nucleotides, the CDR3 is TGTGCTGGAGGAGGGGGCTTCTATGGCTACACCTTC.

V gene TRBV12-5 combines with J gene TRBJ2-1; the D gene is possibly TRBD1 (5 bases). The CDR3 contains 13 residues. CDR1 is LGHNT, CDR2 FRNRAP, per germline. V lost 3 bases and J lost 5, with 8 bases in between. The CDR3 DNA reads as TGTGCTAGTGGTTTAGACAGCCACAATGAGCAGTTCTTC. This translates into CASGLDSHNEQFF.

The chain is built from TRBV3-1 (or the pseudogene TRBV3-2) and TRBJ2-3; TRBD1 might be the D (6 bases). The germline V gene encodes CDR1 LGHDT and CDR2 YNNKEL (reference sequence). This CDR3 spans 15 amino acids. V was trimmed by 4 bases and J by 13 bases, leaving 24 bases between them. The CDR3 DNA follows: TGTGCCAGCAGCCCCAACTATAATACAGTGGCAGGGGAGTATTTT. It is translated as CASSPNYNTVAGEYF.

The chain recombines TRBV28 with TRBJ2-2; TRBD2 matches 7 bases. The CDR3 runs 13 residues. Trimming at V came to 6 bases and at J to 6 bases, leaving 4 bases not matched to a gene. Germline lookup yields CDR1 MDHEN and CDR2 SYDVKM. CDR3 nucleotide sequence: TGTGCCAGCAGAAGGACTAGTGCCGGGGAGCTGTTTTTT. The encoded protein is CASRRTSAGELFF.

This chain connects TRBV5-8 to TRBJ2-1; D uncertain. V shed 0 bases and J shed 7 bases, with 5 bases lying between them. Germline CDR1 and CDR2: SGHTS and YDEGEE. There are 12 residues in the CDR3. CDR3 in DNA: TGTGCCAGCAGCTTGGAGGGTAATGAGCAGTTCTTC. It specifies CASSLEGNEQFF.

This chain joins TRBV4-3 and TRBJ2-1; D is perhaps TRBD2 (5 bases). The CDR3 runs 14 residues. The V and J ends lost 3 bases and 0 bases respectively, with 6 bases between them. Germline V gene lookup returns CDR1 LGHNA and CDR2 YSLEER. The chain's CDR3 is CASSQGSSYNEQFF. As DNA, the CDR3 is TGCGCCAGCAGCCAGGGGAGCTCCTACAATGAGCAGTTCTTC.

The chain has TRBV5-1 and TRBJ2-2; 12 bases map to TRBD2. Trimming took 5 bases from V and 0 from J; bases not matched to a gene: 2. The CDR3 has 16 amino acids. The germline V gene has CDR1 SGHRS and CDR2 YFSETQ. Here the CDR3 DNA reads TGCGCCAGCAGGTGGACTAGCGGGGCGAACACCGGGGAGCTGTTTTTT. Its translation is CASRWTSGANTGELFF.

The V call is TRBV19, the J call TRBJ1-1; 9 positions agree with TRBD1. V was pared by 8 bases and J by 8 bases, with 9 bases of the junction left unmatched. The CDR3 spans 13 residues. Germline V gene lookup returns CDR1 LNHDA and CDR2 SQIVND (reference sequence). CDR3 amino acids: CASRKDRGGEAFF. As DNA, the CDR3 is TGTGCCAGTCGAAAGGACAGGGGTGGAGAAGCTTTCTTT.

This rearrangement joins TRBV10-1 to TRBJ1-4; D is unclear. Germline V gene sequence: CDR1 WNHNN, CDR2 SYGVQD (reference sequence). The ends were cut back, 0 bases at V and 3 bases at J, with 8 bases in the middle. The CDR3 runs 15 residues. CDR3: CASSESGSSNEKLFF. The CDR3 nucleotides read TGCGCCAGCAGTGAGTCGGGCAGTTCTAATGAAAAACTGTTTTTT.

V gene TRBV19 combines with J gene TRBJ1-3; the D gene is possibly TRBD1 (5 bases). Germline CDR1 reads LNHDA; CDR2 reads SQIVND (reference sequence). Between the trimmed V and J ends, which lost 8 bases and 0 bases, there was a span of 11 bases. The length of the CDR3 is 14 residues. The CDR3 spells CASRYGGSGNTIYF. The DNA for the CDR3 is TGTGCCAGTCGATATGGGGGCTCTGGAAACACCATATATTTT.

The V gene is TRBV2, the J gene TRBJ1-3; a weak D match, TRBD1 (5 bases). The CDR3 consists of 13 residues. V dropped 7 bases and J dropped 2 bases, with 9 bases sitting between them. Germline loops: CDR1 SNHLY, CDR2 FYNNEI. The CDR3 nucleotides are TGTGCCAGCACAGGGAACGCTGGAAACACCATATATTTT. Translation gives CASTGNAGNTIYF.

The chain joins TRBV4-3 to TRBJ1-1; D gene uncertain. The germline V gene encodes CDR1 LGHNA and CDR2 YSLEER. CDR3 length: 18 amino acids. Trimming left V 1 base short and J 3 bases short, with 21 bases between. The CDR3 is CASSQAVMELQDDTEAFF. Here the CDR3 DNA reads TGCGCCAGCAGCCAAGCGGTAATGGAGCTGCAGGATGACACTGAAGCTTTCTTT.

CDR3 residues: CASSPVFPGQEIQYF. CDR3 DNA sequence: TGTGCCAGCAGCCCAGTTTTCCCGGGACAGGAGATTCAGTACTTC. The rearrangement links TRBV28 to TRBJ2-4, with 8 bases lining up with TRBD1. The J segment lost 10 bases and the V segment lost 6 bases, leaving 14 bases of the junction unmatched. In germline, CDR1 is MDHEN, CDR2 SYDVKM. The CDR3 length is 15 residues.

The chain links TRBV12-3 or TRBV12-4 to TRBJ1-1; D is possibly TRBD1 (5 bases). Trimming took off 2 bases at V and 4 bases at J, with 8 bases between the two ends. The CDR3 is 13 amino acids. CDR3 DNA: TGTGCCAGCAGTTTACAGGGTCCCACTGAAGCTTTCTTT. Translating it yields CASSLQGPTEAFF.